This passage covers 26 T cell receptor beta chains from one sample sequenced in a study of CD8 T cells in Susac syndrome. The RNA, roughly 0.45 to 1 ug, was put through reverse transcription using random hexamers. TCRdb redid the calling of the immunoSEQ multiplex PCR reads with MiXCR, one entry per CDR3 protein. The data hold about 76,000 distinct CDR3 sequences, with 91% observed a single time. The sequenced sample consisted of CD8+ T cells from PBMCs. The receptor set was obtained from a human donor with multiple sclerosis.

This chain joins TRBV6-4 and TRBJ2-2; 8 nucleotides align to TRBD2. V dropped 5 bases and J dropped 4; count of bases not matched to a gene: 0. The germline CDR1 and CDR2 sequences are MRHNA and SNTAGT. The CDR3 totals 13 residues. CDR3 amino acids: CASSSGSTGELFF. CDR3 nucleotides: TGTGCCAGCAGTAGCGGGAGCACCGGGGAGCTGTTTTTT.

The chain combines TRBV29-1 with TRBJ2-3, with D maybe TRBD2 (5 bases). Looked up from germline, CDR1 is SQVTM and CDR2 is ANQGSEA. V was pared by 5 bases and J by 2 bases, with 11 bases between. The CDR3 consists of 13 residues. CDR3 in DNA: TGCAGCGTTAAGAGCGGAGCCACAGATACGCAGTATTTT. Translated, it gives CSVKSGATDTQYF.

V and J are TRBV7-9 and TRBJ1-5; D remains ambiguous. The CDR3 is 13 residues long. V lost 5 bases, J lost 12 bases, and 17 bases lay in between. Germline V CDR1 and CDR2: SEHNR, FQNEAQ (reference sequence). As DNA, the CDR3 is TGTGCCAGCAGCCCGGCGACGGAGCCGCACCAGCATTTT. It encodes CASSPATEPHQHF.

This chain uses TRBV13 with TRBJ2-1; 7 positions match TRBD2. The CDR3 spans 14 residues. The germline CDR1 and CDR2 sequences are PRHDT and FYEKMQ (reference sequence). V shed 10 bases, J shed 4 bases, and the junction held 10 bases outside the gene matches. The CDR3 protein is CAIGGTGVYNEQFF. CDR3 nucleotides: TGTGCCATCGGGGGGACTGGGGTGTACAATGAGCAGTTCTTC.

J is TRBJ1-2 and V is TRBV20-1; D is uncertain. Germline lookup yields CDR1 DFQATT and CDR2 SNEGSKA (reference sequence). V lost 0 bases, J lost 0 bases, and 11 bases lay in between. CDR3 size: 15 residues. The CDR3, as DNA: TGCAGTGCTAGAGATGGGAGTAGGCCTAACTATGGCTACACCTTC. This sequence encodes CSARDGSRPNYGYTF.

The gene calls are TRBV9 and TRBJ2-1; TRBD2 aligns across 8 bases. Per the germline V gene, CDR1 is SGDLS and CDR2 is YYNGEE. The trim removed 0 bases at V and 4 bases at J, leaving 3 bases unmatched. CDR3 length equals 15 residues. The CDR3 spells CASSVGAGEYNEQFF. The CDR3 DNA sequence: TGTGCCAGCAGCGTAGGAGCGGGAGAGTACAATGAGCAGTTCTTC.

The chain links TRBV7-9 to TRBJ2-7; tentatively, D is TRBD2 (5 bases). From germline, CDR1 is SEHNR and CDR2 FQNEAQ (reference sequence). V dropped 6 bases and J dropped 5 bases, with 17 bases sitting between them. The length of the CDR3 is 14 residues. In nucleotides, the CDR3 is TGTGCCAGCAGTGCCCCGAGGGCCTACCACGAGCAGTACTTC. Translation: CASSAPRAYHEQYF.

The chain is built from TRBV27 and TRBJ2-7, with TRBD1 as a possible D gene (6 bases). The CDR3 is 14 amino acids. Between the trimmed V and J ends, which lost 6 bases and 1 base, there was a span of 13 bases. Germline assignment: CDR1 MNHEY and CDR2 SMNVEV (reference sequence). The CDR3 DNA follows: TGTGCCAGCAGGGCGTGGCAGGGGTCCTACGAGCAGTACTTC. This gives the protein CASRAWQGSYEQYF.

This clonotype has only a few counts. The V gene is TRBV24-1, the J gene TRBJ2-5; 12 nucleotides line up with TRBD2. The germline V gene has CDR1 KGHDR and CDR2 SFDVKD. With 9 bases clipped from V and 3 bases from J, the junction kept 13 bases outside the gene matches. The CDR3 is 17 amino acids. Written as DNA, the CDR3 is TGTGCCACCGGTCTAGCGGGAGGGCCCTCCGGGGAAGAGACCCAGTACTTC. The encoded protein is CATGLAGGPSGEETQYF.

V usage is TRBV3-1 and J usage is TRBJ1-3; D not certain. The germline V and J ends were trimmed by 0 bases and 0 bases, with 12 bases remaining between them. The CDR3 is 17 amino acids. The germline V gene encodes CDR1 LGHDT and CDR2 YNNKEL (reference sequence). This CDR3 is CASSQDSRVFSGNTIYF. The CDR3 DNA follows: TGTGCCAGCAGCCAAGATAGCCGGGTCTTCTCTGGAAACACCATATATTTT.

The rearrangement joins TRBV28 to TRBJ2-2; the D call may be TRBD1 or TRBD2 (5 bases each). Trimming stripped 10 bases from V and 4 bases from J, with 19 bases between. This CDR3 is built from 15 residues. Germline CDR1 and CDR2: MDHEN and SYDVKM. The CDR3 coding sequence is TGTGCCACCATAGGGGACGAGGCCCTCACCGGGGAGCTGTTTTTT. It codes for CATIGDEALTGELFF.

V usage is TRBV29-1 and J usage is TRBJ2-5; a weak D match, TRBD1 (5 bases). Germline V gives CDR1 SQVTM, CDR2 ANQGSEA. CDR3 size: 14 residues. V was trimmed by 3 bases and J by 5 bases, leaving 16 bases between them. Written as DNA, the CDR3 is TGCAGCGTTGAGTACCCAGGGCGGAGTGAGACCCAGTACTTC. It translates to CSVEYPGRSETQYF.

This chain joins TRBV9 and TRBJ2-1; 7 nucleotides line up with TRBD1. Germline loops: CDR1 SGDLS, CDR2 YYNGEE. Germline trimming cut 4 bases from V and 5 bases from J; bases unmatched to any gene: 6. The CDR3 has 14 amino acids. In DNA form, the CDR3 reads TGTGCCAGCAGCTTCGACAGGGTTCACAATGAGCAGTTCTTC. This gives the protein CASSFDRVHNEQFF.

This clonotype was seen once. This sequence joins TRBV28 and TRBJ1-1; D is undetermined. The germline V gene encodes CDR1 MDHEN and CDR2 SYDVKM. This CDR3 comprises 15 residues. Trimming shortened V by 5 bases and J by 3 bases, and 16 bases separated the two germline ends. The chain's CDR3 is CASSHPNGVHTEAFF. For the CDR3, the DNA is TGTGCCAGCAGTCACCCGAATGGAGTTCACACTGAAGCTTTCTTT. Combining the CDR3 with reference TRBV28 and TRBJ1-1 gives the whole variable domain DVKVTQSSRYLVKRTGEKVFLECVQDMDHENMFWYRQDPGLGLRLIYFSYDVKMKEKGDIPEGYSVSREKKERFSLILESASTNQTSMYLCASSHPNGVHTEAFFGQGTRLTVV.

This clonotype was counted a single time. This chain uses TRBV12-3 or TRBV12-4 with TRBJ2-2; D not certain. This CDR3 has 15 amino acids. Trimming cost V 1 base and J 0 bases, with 6 bases left between them. The DNA for the CDR3 is TGTGCCAGCAGTTTAGGGGCGGCGAACACCGGGGAGCTGTTTTTT. Translating gives CASSLGAANTGELFF.

This sequence joins TRBV11-2 and TRBJ1-2; D unclear. Germline assignment: CDR1 SGHAT and CDR2 FQNNGV. This CDR3 has 11 amino acids. Trimming left V 4 bases short and J 7 bases short, with 7 bases between. This CDR3 is CASSSRPGYTF. Here the CDR3 DNA reads TGTGCCAGCAGCTCAAGGCCTGGCTACACCTTC.

V usage is TRBV20-1 and J usage is TRBJ2-1, with TRBD2 identical over 14 bases. Germline V gene lookup returns CDR1 DFQATT and CDR2 SNEGSKA (reference sequence). This CDR3 has 16 residues. The junction had 6 bases not matched to a gene; V was cut back by 6 bases and J by 2 bases. CDR3: CSAGTSGSWTYNEQFF. The CDR3 DNA follows: TGCAGTGCCGGGACTAGCGGGAGTTGGACCTACAATGAGCAGTTCTTC.

The J gene is TRBJ2-3, the V gene TRBV5-4; 7 positions match TRBD2. The V gene's germline CDR1 is SGHNT and CDR2 YYREEE (reference sequence). Losses at the gene ends were 1 base for V and 3 bases for J; bases not matched to a gene: 11. The CDR3 covers 17 residues. CDR3 protein: CASSLWAGVTGTDTQYF. CDR3 nucleotide sequence: TGTGCCAGCAGCTTGTGGGCGGGAGTCACAGGTACAGATACGCAGTATTTT.

V usage is TRBV7-6 and J usage is TRBJ2-7; 11 bases are a match to TRBD2. Trimming at V came to 7 bases and at J to 4 bases, leaving 21 bases not matched to a gene. CDR1 and CDR2 from the germline V gene are SGHVS and FNYEAQ. The CDR3 length is 19 residues. CDR3 in DNA: TGTGCCAGCACCCTAGGGGAGGGTAGCGGGAGGGCTCCAACTTACGAGCAGTACTTC. Protein sequence: CASTLGEGSGRAPTYEQYF. Full variable domain (outside the CDR3, taken from reference TRBV7-6 and TRBJ2-7): GAGVSQSPRYKVTKRGQDVALRCDPISGHVSLYWYRQALGQGPEFLTYFNYEAQQDKSGLPNDRFSAERPEGSISTLTIQRTEQRDSAMYRCASTLGEGSGRAPTYEQYFGPGTRLTVT.

V gene TRBV2 combines with J gene TRBJ2-1; the match to TRBD2 covers 9 bases. The CDR3 has 17 residues. Germline loops: CDR1 SNHLY, CDR2 FYNNEI. J gave up 2 bases and V 6 bases, and 11 bases lay outside the gene matches. CDR3 amino acids: CASSPPELAGTYNEQFF. For the CDR3, the DNA is TGTGCCAGCAGCCCTCCGGAACTAGCGGGTACCTACAATGAGCAGTTCTTC.

The V gene is TRBV12-3 or TRBV12-4, the J gene TRBJ2-5; D is perhaps TRBD1 (6 bases). Trimming pared 2 bases from V and 2 bases from J, leaving 12 bases between. The CDR3 extends over 15 amino acids. CDR3 bases: TGTGCCAGCAGTTTATACGGGGACACTCAAGAGACCCAGTACTTC. Its protein is CASSLYGDTQETQYF.

The CDR3: CASSYGTGAYNEQFF. The CDR3 nucleotides are TGTGCCAGCAGCTATGGGACAGGGGCCTACAATGAGCAGTTCTTC. This sequence joins TRBV13 and TRBJ2-1; TRBD1 agrees at 10 bases. The CDR3 contains 15 residues. The germline CDR1 and CDR2 sequences are PRHDT and FYEKMQ (reference sequence). Trimming removed 4 bases from V and 2 bases from J; junction bases left unmatched: 2.

V and J are TRBV6-5 and TRBJ1-5; no reliable D call. V lost 3 bases, J lost 4 bases, and 7 bases lay in between. The CDR3 length is 13 residues. Germline V lookup: CDR1 MNHEY, CDR2 SVGAGI. The CDR3 loop reads CASSYALNQPQHF. DNA for the CDR3: TGTGCCAGCAGTTATGCGCTTAATCAGCCCCAGCATTTT.

The chain carries TRBV9 and TRBJ2-7; D ambiguous. CDR3 length equals 12 residues. The V and J ends lost 1 base and 6 bases respectively, with 8 bases between them. The V gene's germline CDR1 is SGDLS and CDR2 YYNGEE. CDR3 sequence: CASSVWAGEQYF. CDR3 DNA: TGTGCCAGCAGCGTATGGGCCGGCGAGCAGTACTTC.

The V call is TRBV6-1, the J call TRBJ2-5; D might be TRBD1 (6 bases). The germline V gene has CDR1 MNHNS and CDR2 SASEGT. The length of the CDR3 is 12 residues. The V end lost 6 bases, the J end lost 5 bases, and 10 bases lay between the germline ends. CDR3 amino acids: CASRQGLETQYF. CDR3 in DNA: TGTGCCAGCAGACAGGGTCTGGAGACCCAGTACTTC.

This rearrangement joins TRBV10-3 to TRBJ2-1, with 9 bases fitting TRBD1. CDR1 ENHRY and CDR2 SYGVKD come from the germline V gene. V dropped 6 bases and J dropped 6; count of bases not matched to a gene: 12. CDR3 length: 16 residues. This CDR3 reads CAISSPGTGTGNEQFF. For the CDR3, the DNA is TGTGCCATCAGCTCGCCCGGGACAGGGACGGGCAATGAGCAGTTCTTC.